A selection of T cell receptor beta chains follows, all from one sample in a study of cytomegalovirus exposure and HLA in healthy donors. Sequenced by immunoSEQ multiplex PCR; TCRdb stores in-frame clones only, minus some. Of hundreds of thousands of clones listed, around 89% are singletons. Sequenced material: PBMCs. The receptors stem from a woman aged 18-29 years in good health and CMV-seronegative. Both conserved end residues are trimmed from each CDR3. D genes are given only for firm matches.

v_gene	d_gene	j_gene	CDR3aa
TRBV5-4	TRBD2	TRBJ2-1	ASSLAPLAGGANEQF
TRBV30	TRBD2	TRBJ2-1	AWSVLGLALNEQF
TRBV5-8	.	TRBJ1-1	ASSLYRTYTEAF
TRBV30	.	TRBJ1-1	AWSLEGFTEAF
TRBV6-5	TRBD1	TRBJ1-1	ASSRQGSNTEAF
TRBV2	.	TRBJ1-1	ASIGEGTEAF
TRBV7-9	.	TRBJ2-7	ASSLVAVRSYEQY
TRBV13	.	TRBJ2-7	ASRKGQTEQY
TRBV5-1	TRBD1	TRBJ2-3	ASSSGTVTDTQY
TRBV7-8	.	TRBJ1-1	ASSSFRVEAF
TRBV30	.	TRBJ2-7	AWSSGTYEQY
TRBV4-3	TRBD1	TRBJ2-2	ASSQYRGNTGELF
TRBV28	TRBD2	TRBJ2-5	ASSFSGRAGETQY
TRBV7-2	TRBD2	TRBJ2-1	ASSLQAGESYNEQF
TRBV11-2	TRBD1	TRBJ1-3	ASSPWTGANSGNTIY
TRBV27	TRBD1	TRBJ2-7	ASSTQIQGTGASSYEQY
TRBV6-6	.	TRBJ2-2	ASSRVGGDTGELF
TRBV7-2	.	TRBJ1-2	ASSLQEGGGYT
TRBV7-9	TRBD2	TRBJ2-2	ASSLSGAGELF
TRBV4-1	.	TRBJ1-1	ASSQGRGGLRGTEAF
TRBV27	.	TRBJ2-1	ASSESGMSSYNEQF
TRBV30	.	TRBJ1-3	AVPSKHSGNTIY
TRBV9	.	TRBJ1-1	ASSVGGRDTEAF